The rows below give T cell receptor beta chains drawn from one sample of a study of OX40 agonist ivuxolimab in advanced cancers. The data were produced by immunoSEQ multiplex PCR, yet TCRdb's version contains in-frame clones alone and is incomplete. The sample has tens of thousands of clones, about 90% seen once. The sequencing here drew on CD4+ or CD8+ T cells sorted from blood, taken in a trial of the OX40 agonist ivuxolimab. Receptors were obtained from an adult with an advanced solid tumor such as melanoma, head and neck, liver or kidney cancer. Both conserved end residues are part of each CDR3. Fields, in order: CDR3 DNA, CDR3 protein, V gene, D gene, J gene, clone size, CDR3 length. A D gene is named only where the DNA matches it firmly. The size of a clone is reported for some rows only, either as once, few or many, or as a class for expanded clones.

TGTGCCAGCCCACCCAACAGGGTCATGAACACTGAAGCTTTCTTT | CASPPNRVMNTEAFF | TRBV18 | NA | TRBJ1-1 | NA | 15
TGTGCCAGCAGTGAAGCTCGGGTCTTTAGCAATCAGCCCCAGCATTTT | CASSEARVFSNQPQHF | TRBV6-1 | NA | TRBJ1-5 | NA | 16
TGTGCCAGCAGTGACGGCAGCTCGAACACCGGGGAGCTGTTTTTT | CASSDGSSNTGELFF | TRBV2 | NA | TRBJ2-2 | NA | 15
TGTGCCAGCAGCTTAGCGGTAGCGGGGCTTACAGCCAATGAGCAGTTCTTC | CASSLAVAGLTANEQFF | TRBV11-2 | TRBD2 | TRBJ2-1 | NA | 17
TGTGCCAGCAGCGGCGGACTAGCGGGAGCAGAGACCCAGTACTTC | CASSGGLAGAETQYF | TRBV9 | TRBD2 | TRBJ2-5 | NA | 15
TGTGCCAGCAGCGGAGGACAGGTCGTCTACGAGCAGTACTTC | CASSGGQVVYEQYF | TRBV5-4 | TRBD1 | TRBJ2-7 | NA | 14
TGTGCCAGCAAGGAGGGGACTAGCACAGATACGCAGTATTTT | CASKEGTSTDTQYF | TRBV2 | NA | TRBJ2-3 | NA | 14
TGCAGTCCCTCAGGGACCTACGAGCAGTACTTC | CSPSGTYEQYF | TRBV20-1 | NA | TRBJ2-7 | NA | 11
TGTGCCAGCAGCTTAGGGACAGGGGGCTACACTGAAGCTTTCTTT | CASSLGTGGYTEAFF | TRBV11-2 | TRBD1 | TRBJ1-1 | NA | 15
TGTGCCTGGAGTGATAGAGATCCGTACCAAGAGACCCAGTACTTC | CAWSDRDPYQETQYF | TRBV30 | NA | TRBJ2-5 | NA | 15
TGCAGCGCTGGCCAAGATACGCAGTATTTT | CSAGQDTQYF | TRBV29-1 | NA | TRBJ2-3 | once | 10
TGCGCCAGCAGTCACGTATTGGACAGGAGCACCTACGAGCAGTACTTC | CASSHVLDRSTYEQYF | TRBV23-1 | TRBD1 | TRBJ2-7 | NA | 16
TGTGCCAGCAGCTTAGATGGAGCCTGGGGGGGCGAGCAGTACTTC | CASSLDGAWGGEQYF | TRBV11-3 | TRBD2 | TRBJ2-7 | NA | 15
TGCAGCGTGGCTCCTGGACCCGCGGGCTACACCTTC | CSVAPGPAGYTF | TRBV29-1 | NA | TRBJ1-2 | NA | 12
TGTGCCAGCAGATCCCCGGGACAGTCCTACGAGCAGTACTTC | CASRSPGQSYEQYF | TRBV7-2 | TRBD1 | TRBJ2-7 | NA | 14
TGTGCCACCAGCAGAGCCCCGGACACTGAAGCTTTCTTT | CATSRAPDTEAFF | TRBV15 | NA | TRBJ1-1 | once | 13
TGTGCCAGCAGCTTCGGGACAGGAGATGGCTACACCTTC | CASSFGTGDGYTF | TRBV7-9 | TRBD1 | TRBJ1-2 | NA | 13
TGTGCCAGCAGCACGACAGGGGAGGGCAATCAGCCCCAGCATTTT | CASSTTGEGNQPQHF | TRBV6-5 | TRBD1 | TRBJ1-5 | NA | 15
TGTGCCAGCAGCTTAGCGCTGGCGGGGGCTACCGGGGAGCTGTTTTTT | CASSLALAGATGELFF | TRBV7-6 | NA | TRBJ2-2 | NA | 16
TGTGCCAGCAGCAAATCGGACAGGGACTATGGCTACACCTTC | CASSKSDRDYGYTF | TRBV9 | TRBD1 | TRBJ1-2 | NA | 14
TGCGCCAGCAGCTTGGTCGGGCAGGTACATGGCTACACCTTC | CASSLVGQVHGYTF | TRBV5-1 | NA | TRBJ1-2 | NA | 14
TGTGCCAGCAGTTTAAACTACGGGACGAGGCAGCCCCAGCATTTT | CASSLNYGTRQPQHF | TRBV27 | NA | TRBJ1-5 | NA | 15
TGCGCCAGCAGCTTGGGGGACAGGGCCTACAATGAGCAGTTCTTC | CASSLGDRAYNEQFF | TRBV5-1 | TRBD1 | TRBJ2-1 | NA | 15
TGCGCCAGCAGTGCGAAAAGCTACAATGAGCAGTTCTTC | CASSAKSYNEQFF | TRBV10-1 | NA | TRBJ2-1 | NA | 13
TGTGCCAGCAGCTTGGGCGGCGGGACGGCAGCCTACGAGCAGTACTTC | CASSLGGGTAAYEQYF | TRBV7-8 | NA | TRBJ2-7 | NA | 16
TGTGCCAGTAGGGAACAGGGTGTCTATGGCTACACCTTC | CASREQGVYGYTF | TRBV19 | NA | TRBJ1-2 | NA | 13
TGTGCCAGCAGTTACTTTTCCGCTAGCGAGCAGTACTTC | CASSYFSASEQYF | TRBV6-5 | NA | TRBJ2-7 | NA | 13
TGTGCCAGCAGCTTACAGGGGGGGGAGCAGTACTTC | CASSLQGGEQYF | TRBV7-6 | NA | TRBJ2-7 | NA | 12
TGTGCCACCAGCAGACTCCCTGGTGAGCAGTTCTTC | CATSRLPGEQFF | TRBV15 | NA | TRBJ2-1 | NA | 12
TGCGCCAGCAGAGGCGGGGGAGCGATTAGCACAGATACGCAGTATTTT | CASRGGGAISTDTQYF | TRBV5-1 | TRBD2 | TRBJ2-3 | NA | 16
TGCACCAGCAGCCAATTGGCCAGCTCCTACGAGCAGTACTTC | CTSSQLASSYEQYF | TRBV1 | NA | TRBJ2-7 | NA | 14
TGTGCCTGGAGTGCAATAGCGGTAGTCCAAGAGACCCAGTACTTC | CAWSAIAVVQETQYF | TRBV30 | NA | TRBJ2-5 | NA | 15
TGTGCCAGCAGTTACCGGGCAACTAATGAAAAACTGTTTTTT | CASSYRATNEKLFF | TRBV6-6 | NA | TRBJ1-4 | NA | 14
TGCGCCAGCAGCCAAGATTCCGGGGACAGGGACCAGTTATTACGAGTGCAGTACTTC | CASSQDSGDRDQLLRVQYF | TRBV4-1 | TRBD1 | TRBJ2-7 | NA | 19
TGTGCCAGTAATCCCGGGGACAGGTTCTATGGCTACACCTTC | CASNPGDRFYGYTF | TRBV19 | TRBD1 | TRBJ1-2 | NA | 14
TGTGCCAGCAGCCTGGGACCGCCCGGGCACCGTGAGCAGTTCTTC | CASSLGPPGHREQFF | TRBV11-3 | NA | TRBJ2-1 | once | 15
TGTGCCAGCAGCTTAAGGTTGGGCACAGATACGCAGTATTTT | CASSLRLGTDTQYF | TRBV11-1 | NA | TRBJ2-3 | NA | 14
TGTGCCAGTAGCACCGGACGGAGCGAAGCTTTCTTT | CASSTGRSEAFF | TRBV19 | NA | TRBJ1-1 | once | 12
TGTGCCAGCAGCGCCGGGACAGGCACCCGGGATACGCAGTATTTT | CASSAGTGTRDTQYF | TRBV21-1 | NA | TRBJ2-3 | NA | 15
TGTGCCAGCAGCTTAGGGGCGCAAGAGACCCAGTACTTC | CASSLGAQETQYF | TRBV11-3 | NA | TRBJ2-5 | once | 13
TGTGCCAGCAGTTACTCGAACACTGAAGCTTTCTTT | CASSYSNTEAFF | TRBV6-5 | NA | TRBJ1-1 | NA | 12
TGTGCCAGCAGCTTAGGACAGGGGGCGGTTAATGAAAAACTGTTTTTT | CASSLGQGAVNEKLFF | TRBV11-1 | TRBD1 | TRBJ1-4 | NA | 16
TGTGCCAGCAGTTACTCAGGCAACGGGGCCTATGGCTACACCTTC | CASSYSGNGAYGYTF | TRBV6-5 | NA | TRBJ1-2 | NA | 15
TGTGCCAGCAGCAAGACAGGGGGGCCATACGAGCAGTACTTC | CASSKTGGPYEQYF | TRBV7-2 | TRBD1 | TRBJ2-7 | NA | 14
TGTGCCAGCAGGGAACAGGGGAACACTGAAGCTTTCTTT | CASREQGNTEAFF | TRBV6-5 | NA | TRBJ1-1 | NA | 13
TGTGCCAGCATCCCTAGCGGGAGTTACGAGCAGTACTTC | CASIPSGSYEQYF | TRBV6-6 | TRBD2 | TRBJ2-7 | NA | 13